This TCR beta chain comes out of a study of OX40 agonist ivuxolimab in advanced cancers. Overall study context: In this cohort, patients received ivuxolimab, an agonistic anti-OX40 (CD134) antibody. Findings and caveats of the study: It was also the case that some nonresponders had low normalized T-cell clonal expansion. Among T cells, CD8+ cells averaged more expanded clones than CD4+ cells.

As regards this clone: Its target is unknown.

CDR1 is ENHRY and CDR2 is SYGVKD in the germline V gene. The ends were cut back, 6 bases at V and 5 bases at J, with 14 bases in the middle. CDR3 size: 14 residues. Produced via immunoSEQ multiplex PCR; TCRdb's table is partial and in-frame only. The data hold 20,000 to 30,000 clones, with more than 80% observed a single time. The chain couples TRBV10-3 to TRBJ2-1; TRBD1 or TRBD2 may be the D gene (6 bases each). The TCR originated in an adult with an advanced solid tumor such as melanoma, head and neck, liver or kidney cancer. Sequenced material: CD4+ or CD8+ T cells sorted from blood, taken in a trial of the OX40 agonist ivuxolimab. This CDR3 reads CAIRVVGGNNEQFF. As DNA, the CDR3 is TGTGCCATCAGAGTCGTCGGGGGCAACAATGAGCAGTTCTTC.